This passage covers 20 T cell receptor beta chains from one sample sequenced in a study of blood T cell repertoires in COVID-19 (TCRdb year 2020). Libraries were made using the immunoSEQ multiplex PCR assay. Imported from immuneACCESS, the table was reduced by TCRdb to in-frame sequences with V and J called. These copies leave out some clones; in studies compared against another copy, an unresolved V gene accounts for under half, and the cause of the remainder is not known. The sample includes about 280,000 clones, with around 90% observed a single time. The top ten hold roughly 1.6% of the sample. Sample: PBMCs or T cells enriched from blood (not recorded which). Receptor source: a young woman with acute COVID-19.

As DNA, the CDR3 is TGTGCCAGCAGCCAAGACCAAGCCCGATACGAGCAGTACTTC. This translates into CASSQDQARYEQYF. The chain uses TRBV4-2 and TRBJ2-7, with D hard to call. V was clipped by 0 bases and J by 4 bases, with 10 bases between them. From germline, CDR1 is LGHNA and CDR2 YNFKEQ. The CDR3 extends over 14 amino acids.

The chain combines TRBV27 with TRBJ1-2; TRBD1 matches 7 bases. Trimming took 10 bases from V and 3 from J; bases not matched to a gene: 14. The length of the CDR3 is 15 residues. Germline V gives CDR1 MNHEY, CDR2 SMNVEV (reference sequence). CDR3 loop: CATMALGDSYYGYTF. The CDR3 DNA reads as TGTGCCACCATGGCTTTGGGGGACAGCTACTATGGCTACACCTTC.

The chain employs TRBV24-1 and TRBJ2-1, with a weak D call TRBD1 (6 bases). Deletions cut 0 bases from V and 5 bases from J, with 13 bases between. The CDR3 contains 16 residues. From germline, CDR1 is KGHDR and CDR2 SFDVKD. CDR3 nucleotide sequence: TGTGCCACCAGTGATTTGTCTTTGGACAGTCACAATGAGCAGTTCTTC. This gives the protein CATSDLSLDSHNEQFF.

The rearrangement joins TRBV11-2 to TRBJ2-7; 9 nucleotides agree with TRBD2. The ends lost 7 bases at V and 2 bases at J; junction bases unmatched: 9. Germline CDR1 SGHAT, CDR2 FQNNGV. The CDR3 runs to 15 residues. This CDR3 reads CASTPGLAQTYEQYF. CDR3 DNA: TGTGCCAGCACCCCTGGACTAGCGCAAACCTACGAGCAGTACTTC.

A single count supports this clone. The chain is built from TRBV19 and TRBJ1-4; no reliable D call. Germline V gives CDR1 LNHDA, CDR2 SQIVND (reference sequence). The ends were cut back, 6 bases at V and 7 bases at J, with 15 bases in the middle. The CDR3 loop spans 14 amino acids. Here the CDR3 DNA reads TGTGCCAGTAGCCCTGGCGGCTGGGTTGAAAAACTGTTTTTT. Protein: CASSPGGWVEKLFF. Together with reference TRBV19 and TRBJ1-4, the CDR3 gives the full variable domain: DGGITQSPKYLFRKEGQNVTLSCEQNLNHDAMYWYRQDPGQGLRLIYYSQIVNDFQKGDIAEGYSVSREKKESFPLTVTSAQKNPTAFYLCASSPGGWVEKLFFGSGTQLSVL.

The rearrangement links TRBV11-1 to TRBJ1-5; tentative D call: TRBD1 (6 bases). V was pared by 1 base and J by 6 bases, with 7 bases between. Looked up from germline, CDR1 is SGHAT and CDR2 is FQDESV (reference sequence). The CDR3 sequence is 13 residues long. The CDR3: CASSLGGGQPQHF. The CDR3 DNA reads as TGTGCCAGCAGCTTAGGAGGGGGTCAGCCCCAGCATTTT.

The V call is TRBV5-1, the J call TRBJ2-1, with 8 bases identical to TRBD2. Germline CDR1 and CDR2: SGHRS and YFSETQ. This CDR3 spans 15 amino acids. Losses at the gene ends were 0 bases for V and 12 bases for J; bases not matched to a gene: 11. The CDR3 bases are TGCGCCAGCAGCTTGGTGCCGGGGGCCGGGGGGGTGCAGTTCTTC. Its protein product is CASSLVPGAGGVQFF.

This chain links TRBV28 with TRBJ2-2; 7 bases align to TRBD2. Germline trimming cut 2 bases from V and 5 bases from J; bases unmatched to any gene: 2. The CDR3 covers 14 residues. CDR1 is MDHEN, CDR2 SYDVKM, per germline. The CDR3 is CASSLMGGTGELFF. The CDR3 DNA follows: TGTGCCAGCAGTTTAATGGGAGGGACCGGGGAGCTGTTTTTT.

This clone was counted once. CDR3 DNA: TGTGCCAGCAGCGCCACGACAGGTGCCACCGGGGAGCTGTTTTTT. Protein: CASSATTGATGELFF. The chain carries TRBV9 and TRBJ2-2; perhaps TRBD1 as D (6 bases). Per the germline V gene, CDR1 is SGDLS and CDR2 is YYNGEE. V was trimmed by 3 bases and J by 4 bases, leaving 13 bases between them. The CDR3 loop spans 15 amino acids. The whole variable domain, remainder taken from reference TRBV9 and TRBJ2-2, is DSGVTQTPKHLITATGQRVTLRCSPRSGDLSVYWYQQSLDQGLQFLIQYYNGEERAKGNILERFSAQQFPDLHSELNLSSLELGDSALYFCASSATTGATGELFFGEGSRLTVL.

The chain recombines TRBV2 with TRBJ1-4; a weak D match, TRBD1 (6 bases). V dropped 5 bases and J dropped 3 bases, with 13 bases sitting between them. The CDR3 loop spans 15 amino acids. CDR1 SNHLY and CDR2 FYNNEI come from the germline V gene. CDR3 loop: CASSKEGVANEKLFF. The CDR3 DNA sequence: TGTGCCAGCAGTAAAGAGGGGGTAGCTAATGAAAAACTGTTTTTT.

V usage is TRBV5-4 and J usage is TRBJ2-7; 10 nucleotides agree with TRBD1. The length of the CDR3 is 16 residues. V was pared by 3 bases and J by 1 base, with 7 bases of the junction left unmatched. The germline V gene has CDR1 SGHNT and CDR2 YYREEE (reference sequence). CDR3 coding DNA: TGTGCCAGCAGCTCCCTTAGGGACAGGGGTTCCTACGAGCAGTACTTC. This encodes CASSSLRDRGSYEQYF. The full variable domain, with the rest looked up from reference TRBV5-4 and TRBJ2-7, is ETGVTQSPTHLIKTRGQQVTLRCSSQSGHNTVSWYQQALGQGPQFIFQYYREEENGRGNFPPRFSGLQFPNYSSELNVNALELDDSALYLCASSSLRDRGSYEQYFGPGTRLTVT.

The V and J genes are TRBV11-2 and TRBJ1-1; D might be TRBD1 (5 bases). The CDR3 has 16 amino acids. Per germline, CDR1 SGHAT and CDR2 FQNNGV. The V end was cut by 2 bases, the J end by 4 bases, with 17 bases between. The CDR3: CASSLPPRDGVTEAFF. The CDR3 DNA reads TGTGCCAGCAGCTTACCACCCAGGGATGGGGTCACTGAAGCTTTCTTT.

This clone has just one count. The chain employs TRBV20-1 and TRBJ2-5; 9 bases are a match to TRBD2. This CDR3 is built from 11 residues. From germline, CDR1 is DFQATT and CDR2 SNEGSKA (reference sequence). The CDR3 loop reads CSIAGAETQYF. The CDR3 region has the DNA TGCAGCATAGCGGGAGCTGAGACCCAGTACTTC.

V is TRBV10-1 and J is TRBJ1-2; the match to TRBD1 covers 8 bases. The CDR3 consists of 14 residues. The V and J ends lost 6 bases and 2 bases, in that order; junction bases with no gene match: 5. Germline CDR1 is WNHNN and CDR2 is SYGVQD (reference sequence). This CDR3 reads CASRGTGLNYGYTF. Here the CDR3 DNA reads TGCGCCAGCAGGGGGACAGGCCTCAACTATGGCTACACCTTC.

This sequence joins TRBV5-1 and TRBJ1-3; D unclear. The CDR3 has 14 amino acids. Germline V gives CDR1 SGHRS, CDR2 YFSETQ. Trimming took off 4 bases at V and 0 bases at J, with 8 bases between the two ends. In nucleotides, the CDR3 is TGCGCCAGCAGCAACGGAGGCTCTGGAAACACCATATATTTT. Protein sequence: CASSNGGSGNTIYF.

The V and J genes are TRBV29-1 and TRBJ2-3, with D perhaps matching TRBD2 (6 bases). The germline V gene has CDR1 SQVTM and CDR2 ANQGSEA. The CDR3 runs 12 residues. Between the trimmed V and J ends, which lost 6 bases and 4 bases, there was a span of 11 bases. CDR3 nucleotides: TGCAGCGTCGAGCCGGGAGCAGATACGCAGTATTTT. Residues: CSVEPGADTQYF.

V usage is TRBV3-1 (or the pseudogene TRBV3-2) and J usage is TRBJ2-1; 7 bases fit TRBD2. Germline V gene sequence: CDR1 LGHDT, CDR2 YNNKEL (reference sequence). The CDR3 sequence is 13 residues long. Unmatched junction bases numbered 6, after V lost 3 bases and J lost 10 bases. Here the CDR3 reads CASSHGAGREQFF. The CDR3 DNA sequence: TGTGCCAGCAGCCATGGAGCGGGGCGCGAGCAGTTCTTC.

The chain uses TRBV2 and TRBJ2-7, with 10 positions matching TRBD2. V was clipped by 6 bases and J by 1 base; unmatched bases: 6. This CDR3 has 15 residues. Germline-derived CDR1 and CDR2 are SNHLY and FYNNEI. DNA for the CDR3: TGTGCCAGCAGCGAGCGGGAGGGCGGGTCCTACGAGCAGTACTTC. Translated, it gives CASSEREGGSYEQYF.

The genes are TRBV6-1 and TRBJ2-5; 7 bases are shared with TRBD1. Trimming at V came to 4 bases and at J to 4 bases, leaving 15 bases not matched to a gene. Germline lookup yields CDR1 MNHNS and CDR2 SASEGT. This CDR3 is built from 17 residues. This CDR3 reads CASSADRVAGLVETQYF. CDR3 sequence (DNA): TGTGCCAGCAGTGCCGACAGGGTTGCGGGTTTGGTAGAGACCCAGTACTTC.

The chain combines TRBV4-1 with TRBJ2-7; the D gene is possibly TRBD2 (5 bases). CDR3 length: 14 amino acids. The V gene lost 1 base and the J gene lost 3 bases, with 10 bases spanning the gap. Per germline, CDR1 MGHRA and CDR2 YSYEKL. CDR3 loop: CASSQVKRLYEQYF. The CDR3 DNA follows: TGCGCCAGCAGCCAAGTTAAGCGGCTCTACGAGCAGTACTTC.